This T cell receptor (beta chain) was recovered during a study of beta chain features in type 1 diabetes. In the study overall: Examined across all samples were some 99 million sorted cells. Study results and caveats: When Type 1 diabetes patients were examined, their TCRB CDR3s proved moderately but significantly shorter in all four CD4+ subsets.

A remark on this clone: Its antigen is undetermined.

Each sorted population was over 95% pure. cDNA synthesis used the whole RNA isolate, giving expressed TCRB sequences. Naive, central memory and regulatory T cell samples averaged around 4 million immunoSEQ reads each. Here immunoSEQ multiplex PCR was the method, and the copy in TCRdb shows in-frame clones only, minus some. Of roughly 330,000 clones listed, roughly 14% are singletons. Germline V lookup: CDR1 SGHTA, CDR2 FQGTGA. The CDR3 has 16 amino acids. Trimming took off 5 bases at V and 0 bases at J, with 11 bases between the two ends. Sequencing was carried out using naive CD4+ T cells from blood. The sequence came from a woman aged 18-29 years with type 1 diabetes. The V and J genes are TRBV7-3 and TRBJ2-6, with D possibly TRBD1 on 6 matching bases. CDR3 DNA: TGTGCCAGCAGCCCAGGACAGTTCTCTGGGGCCAACGTCCTGACTTTC. Translation gives CASSPGQFSGANVLTF.